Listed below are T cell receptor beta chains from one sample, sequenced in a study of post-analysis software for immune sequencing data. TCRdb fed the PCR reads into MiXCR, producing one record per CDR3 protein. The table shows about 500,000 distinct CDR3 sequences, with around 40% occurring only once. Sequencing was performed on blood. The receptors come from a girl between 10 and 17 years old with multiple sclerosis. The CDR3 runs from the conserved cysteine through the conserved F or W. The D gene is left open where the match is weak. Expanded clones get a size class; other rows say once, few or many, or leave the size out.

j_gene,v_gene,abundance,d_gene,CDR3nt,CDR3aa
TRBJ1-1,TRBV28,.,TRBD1,TGTGCCAGCAGTTTCCTCGGACAGGGAACTGAAGCTTTCTTT,CASSFLGQGTEAFF
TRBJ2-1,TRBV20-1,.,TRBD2,TGCAGTGCTACCCGGGGGAGGGCCGACTACAATGAGCAGTTCTTC,CSATRGRADYNEQFF
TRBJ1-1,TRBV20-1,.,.,TGCAGTGCTAGACGTAGAACATACACCCTCTCAGACCTGAACACTGAAGCTTTCTTT,CSARRRTYTLSDLNTEAFF
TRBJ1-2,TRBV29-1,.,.,TGCAGCGTTGGCAACAGGGACGGCTACACCTTC,CSVGNRDGYTF
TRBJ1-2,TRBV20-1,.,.,TGCAGTGCTAGAGAGGCGGTAGCTAACTATGGCTACACCTTC,CSAREAVANYGYTF
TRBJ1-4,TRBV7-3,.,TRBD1,TGTGCCAGCAGCTTAGGAGGGGGCCGTAATGAAAAACTGTTTTTT,CASSLGGGRNEKLFF
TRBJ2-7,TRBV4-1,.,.,TGCGCCGGCAGCCCCCACTCCACCTACGAGCAGTACTTC,CAGSPHSTYEQYF
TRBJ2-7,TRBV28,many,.,TGTGCCAGCAGTACCCCCGACCGCAGGGAGCAGTACTTC,CASSTPDRREQYF
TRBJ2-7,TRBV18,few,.,TGTGCCAGCTCACCGGGAGTAGCAGGAGCCTACGAGCAGTACTTC,CASSPGVAGAYEQYF
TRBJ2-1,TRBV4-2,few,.,TGTGCCAGCAGCCAAGGTCGGGGCAATGAGCAGTTCTTC,CASSQGRGNEQFF
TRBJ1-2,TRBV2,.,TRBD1,TGTGCCAGCAGTGATGGCGCCCCAGGGGGGTATGGCTACACCTTC,CASSDGAPGGYGYTF
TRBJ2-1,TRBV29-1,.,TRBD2,TGCAGCGTTGAAGCCCAGCTAGCGGGTAATGAGCAGTTCTTC,CSVEAQLAGNEQFF
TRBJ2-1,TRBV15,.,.,TGTGCCACCAGCAGAGAGGCTGGAGTTAGCTCCTACAATGAGCAGTTCTTC,CATSREAGVSSYNEQFF
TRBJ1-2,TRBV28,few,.,TGTGCCAGCAGTTCAGAGAAGGGAGACTATGGCTACACCTTC,CASSSEKGDYGYTF
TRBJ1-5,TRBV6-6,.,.,TGTGCCGGAGGTCAGCCCCAGCATTTT,CAGGQPQHF
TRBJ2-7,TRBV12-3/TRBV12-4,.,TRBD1,TGTGCCAGCAGTACCGGGACAGTGCTCTACGAGCAGTACTTC,CASSTGTVLYEQYF
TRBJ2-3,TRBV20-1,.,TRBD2,TGCAGTGCTTCCCGAGCGGGAGTTCAGCGCACGCAGTATTTT,CSASRAGVQRTQYF
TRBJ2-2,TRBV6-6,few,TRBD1,TGTGCCAGCAGTTACGGGACAGGGGACACCGGGGAGCTGTTTTTT,CASSYGTGDTGELFF
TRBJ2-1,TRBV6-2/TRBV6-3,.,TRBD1,TGTGCCAGCAGTTACCGGACAGGGGTCAACAATGAGCAGTTCTTC,CASSYRTGVNNEQFF
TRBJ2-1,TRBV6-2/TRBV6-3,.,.,TGTGCCAGCAGTTACGAGGGGGGCGCGGGTGAGCAGTTCTTC,CASSYEGGAGEQFF
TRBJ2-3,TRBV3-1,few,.,TGTGCCAGCAGCCAGGGGACCCCAGATACGCAGTATTTT,CASSQGTPDTQYF
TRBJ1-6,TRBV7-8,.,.,TGTGCCAGCAGCTTAGACAGACAAAATAATTCACCCCTCCACTTT,CASSLDRQNNSPLHF
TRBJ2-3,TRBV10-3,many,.,TGTGCCACCCAACAAGGGTACACAGATACGCAGTATTTT,CATQQGYTDTQYF
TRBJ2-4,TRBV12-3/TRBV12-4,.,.,TGTGCCAGCAGTTTTAGTAGCCCTCTAGCCAAAAACATTCAGTACTTC,CASSFSSPLAKNIQYF
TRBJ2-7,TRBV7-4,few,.,TGTGCCAGCAGCTTCCTAAGCTCCTACGAGCAGTACTTC,CASSFLSSYEQYF
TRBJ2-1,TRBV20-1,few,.,TGCAGTGCTAGACCTGTCAATGAGCAGTTCTTC,CSARPVNEQFF
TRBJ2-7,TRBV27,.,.,TGTGCCAGCAGTTTAAGAATCTTTGGAGCCGAGCAGTACTTC,CASSLRIFGAEQYF
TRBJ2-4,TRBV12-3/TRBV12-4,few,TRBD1,TGTGCCAGCACTATACAGGGGTTGATGGCCAAAAACATTCAGTACTTC,CASTIQGLMAKNIQYF
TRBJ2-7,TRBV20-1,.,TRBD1,TGCAGTGTCTATAGGACAGGGACGTCTGTCGAGCAGTACTTC,CSVYRTGTSVEQYF
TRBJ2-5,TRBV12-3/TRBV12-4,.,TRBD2,TGTGCCAGCAGTTTAAACTGGCTAGCGGGAGCCCAAGAGACCCAGTACTTC,CASSLNWLAGAQETQYF
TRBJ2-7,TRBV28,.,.,TGTGCCAGCAGTTTATCAGGCCACGGGACCGAGCAGTACTTC,CASSLSGHGTEQYF
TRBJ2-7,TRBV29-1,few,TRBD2,TGCAGCGTTGTGCGGGAGCACTACGAGCAGTACTTC,CSVVREHYEQYF
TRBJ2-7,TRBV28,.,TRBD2,TGTGCCAGCAGCCCTGGGGCGAGCGGGACCGACGAGCAGTACTTC,CASSPGASGTDEQYF
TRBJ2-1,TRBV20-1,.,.,TGCAGGGCTAGACGGGACTACAATGAGCAGTTCTTC,CRARRDYNEQFF
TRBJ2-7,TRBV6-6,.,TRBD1,TGTGACAGCAGTTACTCGTCACAGGGGAAGGCCGAGCAGTACTTC,CDSSYSSQGKAEQYF
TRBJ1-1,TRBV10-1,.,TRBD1,TGCGCCAGCAGTACAGGGGCGACGAACACTGAAGCTTTCTTT,CASSTGATNTEAFF